This paragraph reports one T cell receptor beta chain. Its antigen is unidentified. This sample is part of a study of post-analysis software for immune sequencing data. On the study more broadly: Relapsing-remitting, secondary progressive and progressive-relapsing forms made up the multiple sclerosis disease courses.

The CDR3 consists of 16 residues. With 4 bases clipped from V and 4 bases from J, the junction kept 8 bases outside the gene matches. Germline lookup yields CDR1 SGHRS and CDR2 YFSETQ. Unique molecular identifiers were present in the TCR beta cDNA libraries. There were roughly 1 to 11 million T cells, and roughly 0.5 million cDNA molecules came from them. MiXCR was run by TCRdb on the PCR reads, yielding one entry per CDR3 protein. The sample consists of about 820,000 distinct CDR3 sequences, approximately 50% of them appearing once. Study findings and constraints: TRBV segments more frequent in patients than in controls numbered several and included TRBV5-6, TRBV5-1 and TRBV20-1. Relative to controls, patients with multiple sclerosis showed significantly lower normalized Chao1 diversity. By F measure, strong co-clustering occurred among samples prepared in the same batch.

The chain couples TRBV5-1 to TRBJ2-1, with 10 nucleotides matching TRBD2. Source material: blood. The receptor comes from a girl under 18 with multiple sclerosis. CDR3 residues: CASSGFSGRSYNEQFF. CDR3 nucleotides: TGCGCCAGCAGCGGATTTAGCGGGAGGTCGTACAATGAGCAGTTCTTC. The full variable domain, rest sourced from reference TRBV5-1 and TRBJ2-1, is KAGVTQTPRYLIKTRGQQVTLSCSPISGHRSVSWYQQTPGQGLQFLFEYFSETQRNKGNFPGRFSGRQFSNSRSEMNVSTLELGDSALYLCASSGFSGRSYNEQFFGPGTRLTVL.